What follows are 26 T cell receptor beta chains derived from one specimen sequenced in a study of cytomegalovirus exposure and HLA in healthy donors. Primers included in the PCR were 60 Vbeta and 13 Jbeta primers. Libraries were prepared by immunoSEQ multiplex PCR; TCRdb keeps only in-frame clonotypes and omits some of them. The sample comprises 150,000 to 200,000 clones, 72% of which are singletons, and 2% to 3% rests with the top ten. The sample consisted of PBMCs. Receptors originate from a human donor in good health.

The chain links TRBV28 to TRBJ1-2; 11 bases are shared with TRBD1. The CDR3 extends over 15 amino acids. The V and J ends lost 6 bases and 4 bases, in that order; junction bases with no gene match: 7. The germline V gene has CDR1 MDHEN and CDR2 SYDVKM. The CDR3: CASRTPGQGGYGYTF. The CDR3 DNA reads TGTGCCAGCAGGACGCCGGGACAGGGGGGCTATGGCTACACCTTC.

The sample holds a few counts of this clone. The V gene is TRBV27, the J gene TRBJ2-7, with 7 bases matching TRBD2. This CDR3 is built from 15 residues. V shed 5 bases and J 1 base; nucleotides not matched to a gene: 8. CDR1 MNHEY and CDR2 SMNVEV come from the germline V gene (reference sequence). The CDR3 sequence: CASSPGLGPSYEQYF. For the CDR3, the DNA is TGTGCCAGCAGTCCTGGACTAGGACCTTCCTACGAGCAGTACTTC.

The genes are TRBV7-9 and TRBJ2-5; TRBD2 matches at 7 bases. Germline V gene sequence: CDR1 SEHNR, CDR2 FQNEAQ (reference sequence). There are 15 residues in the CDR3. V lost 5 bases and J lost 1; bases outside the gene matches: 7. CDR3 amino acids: CASSPTGLVQETQYF. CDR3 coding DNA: TGTGCCAGCAGCCCTACCGGACTAGTCCAAGAGACCCAGTACTTC.

CDR3 coding DNA: TGTGCCAGCAGCTTAGACGGGTTGGGTCAGCCCCAGCATTTT. Encoded protein: CASSLDGLGQPQHF. The chain is built from TRBV11-2 and TRBJ1-5; no firm D call. Trimming cost V 0 bases and J 6 bases, with 9 bases left between them. Germline values: CDR1 SGHAT, CDR2 FQNNGV. The CDR3 extends over 14 amino acids.

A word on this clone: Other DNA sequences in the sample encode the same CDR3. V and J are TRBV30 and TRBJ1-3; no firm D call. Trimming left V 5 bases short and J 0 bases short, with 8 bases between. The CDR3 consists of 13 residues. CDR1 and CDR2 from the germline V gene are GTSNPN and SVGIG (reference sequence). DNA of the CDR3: TGTGCCTGGGGAGGATCCTCTGGAAACACCATATATTTT. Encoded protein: CAWGGSSGNTIYF.

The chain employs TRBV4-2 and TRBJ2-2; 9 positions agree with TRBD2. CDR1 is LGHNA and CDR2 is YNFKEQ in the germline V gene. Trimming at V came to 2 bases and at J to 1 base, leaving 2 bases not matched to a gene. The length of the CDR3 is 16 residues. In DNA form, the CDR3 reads TGTGCCAGCAGCCAACCTAGCGGGGAGAACACCGGGGAGCTGTTTTTT. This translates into CASSQPSGENTGELFF.

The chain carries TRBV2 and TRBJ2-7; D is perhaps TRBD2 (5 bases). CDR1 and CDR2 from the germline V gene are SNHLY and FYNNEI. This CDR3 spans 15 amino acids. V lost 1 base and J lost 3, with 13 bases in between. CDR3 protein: CASSEGAQEVYEQYF. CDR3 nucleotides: TGTGCCAGCAGTGAAGGGGCCCAGGAGGTCTACGAGCAGTACTTC. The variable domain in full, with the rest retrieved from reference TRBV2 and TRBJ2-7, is EPEVTQTPSHQVTQMGQEVILRCVPISNHLYFYWYRQILGQKVEFLVSFYNNEISEKSEIFDDQFSVERPDGSNFTLKIRSTKLEDSAMYFCASSEGAQEVYEQYFGPGTRLTVT.

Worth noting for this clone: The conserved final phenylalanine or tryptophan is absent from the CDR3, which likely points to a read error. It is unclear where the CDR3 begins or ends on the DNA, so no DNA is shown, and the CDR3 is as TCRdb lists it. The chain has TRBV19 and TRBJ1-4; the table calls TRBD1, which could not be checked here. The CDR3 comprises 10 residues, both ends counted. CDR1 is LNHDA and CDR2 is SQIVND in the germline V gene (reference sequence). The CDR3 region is CASSIAVGPH.

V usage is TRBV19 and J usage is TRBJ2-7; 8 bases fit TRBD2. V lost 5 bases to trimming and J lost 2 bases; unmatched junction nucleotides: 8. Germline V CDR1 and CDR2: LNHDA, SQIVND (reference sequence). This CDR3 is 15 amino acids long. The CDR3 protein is CASSSGLARPYEQYF. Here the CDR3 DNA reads TGTGCCAGTAGTTCTGGACTAGCTCGACCCTACGAGCAGTACTTC.

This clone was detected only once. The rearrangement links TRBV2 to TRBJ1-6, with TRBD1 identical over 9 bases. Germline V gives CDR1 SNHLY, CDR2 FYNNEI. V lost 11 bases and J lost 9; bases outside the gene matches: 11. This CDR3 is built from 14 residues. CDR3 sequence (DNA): TGTGCCGGCGAAGGGACAGGGCTGGTTTCACCCCTCCACTTT. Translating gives CAGEGTGLVSPLHF.

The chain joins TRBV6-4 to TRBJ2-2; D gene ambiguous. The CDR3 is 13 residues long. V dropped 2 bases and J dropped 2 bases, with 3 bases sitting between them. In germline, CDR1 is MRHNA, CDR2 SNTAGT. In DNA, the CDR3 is TGTGCCAGCAGTGACCTCAACACCGGGGAGCTGTTTTTT. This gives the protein CASSDLNTGELFF.

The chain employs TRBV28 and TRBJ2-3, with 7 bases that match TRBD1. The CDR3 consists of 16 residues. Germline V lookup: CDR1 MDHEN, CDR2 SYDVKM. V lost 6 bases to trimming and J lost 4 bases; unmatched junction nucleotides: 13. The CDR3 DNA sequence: TGTGCCAGCAGCCCACCTACAGGGGAGTTGGCAGATACGCAGTATTTT. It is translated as CASSPPTGELADTQYF.

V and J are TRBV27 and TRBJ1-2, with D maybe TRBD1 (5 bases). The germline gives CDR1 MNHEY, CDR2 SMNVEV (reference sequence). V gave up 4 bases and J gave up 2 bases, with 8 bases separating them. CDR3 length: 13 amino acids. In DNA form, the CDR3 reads TGTGCCAGCAGTTCAGCAGGGAACTATGGCTACACCTTC. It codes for CASSSAGNYGYTF.

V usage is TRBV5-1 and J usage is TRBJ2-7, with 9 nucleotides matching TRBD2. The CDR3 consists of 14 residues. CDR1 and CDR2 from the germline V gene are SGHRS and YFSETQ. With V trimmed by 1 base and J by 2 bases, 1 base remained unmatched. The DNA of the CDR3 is TGCGCCAGCAGCTTGTCTAGCGGGACCTACGAGCAGTACTTC. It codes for CASSLSSGTYEQYF.

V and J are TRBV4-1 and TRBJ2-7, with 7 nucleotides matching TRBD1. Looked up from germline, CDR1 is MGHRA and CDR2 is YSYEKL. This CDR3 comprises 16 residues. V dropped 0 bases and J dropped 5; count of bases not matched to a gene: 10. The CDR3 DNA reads TGCGCCAGCAGCCAAGAAATAAGGACAGGAAAAGACGAGCAGTACTTC. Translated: CASSQEIRTGKDEQYF.

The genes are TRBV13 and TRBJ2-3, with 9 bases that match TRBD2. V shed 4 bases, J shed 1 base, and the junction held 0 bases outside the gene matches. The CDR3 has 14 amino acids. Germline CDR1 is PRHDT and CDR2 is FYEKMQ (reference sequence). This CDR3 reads CASSSSGGTDTQYF. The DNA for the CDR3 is TGTGCCAGCAGCTCTAGCGGGGGCACAGATACGCAGTATTTT.

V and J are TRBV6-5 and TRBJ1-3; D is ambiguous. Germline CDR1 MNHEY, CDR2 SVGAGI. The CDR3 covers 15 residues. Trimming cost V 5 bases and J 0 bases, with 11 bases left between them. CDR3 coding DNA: TGTGCCAGCAGTAGGAACAGCTACTCTGGAAACACCATATATTTT. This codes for CASSRNSYSGNTIYF.

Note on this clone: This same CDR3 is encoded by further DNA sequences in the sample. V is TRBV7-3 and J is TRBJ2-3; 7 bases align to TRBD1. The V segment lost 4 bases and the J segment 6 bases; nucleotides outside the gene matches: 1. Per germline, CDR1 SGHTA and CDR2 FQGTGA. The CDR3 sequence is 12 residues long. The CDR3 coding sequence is TGTGCCAGCAGCTCACAGGGGGATACGCAGTATTTT. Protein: CASSSQGDTQYF.

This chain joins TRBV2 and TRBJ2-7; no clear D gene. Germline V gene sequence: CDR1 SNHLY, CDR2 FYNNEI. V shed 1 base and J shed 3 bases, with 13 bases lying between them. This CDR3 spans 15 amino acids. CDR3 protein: CASSEVIARYYEQYF. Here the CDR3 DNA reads TGTGCCAGCAGTGAAGTCATTGCGCGTTACTACGAGCAGTACTTC.

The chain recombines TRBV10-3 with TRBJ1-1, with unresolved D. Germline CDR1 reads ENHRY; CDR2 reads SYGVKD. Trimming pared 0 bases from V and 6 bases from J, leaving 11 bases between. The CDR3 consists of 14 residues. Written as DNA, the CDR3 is TGTGCCATCAGTGAGTCGGGAGCCGTCGCTGAAGCTTTCTTT. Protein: CAISESGAVAEAFF.

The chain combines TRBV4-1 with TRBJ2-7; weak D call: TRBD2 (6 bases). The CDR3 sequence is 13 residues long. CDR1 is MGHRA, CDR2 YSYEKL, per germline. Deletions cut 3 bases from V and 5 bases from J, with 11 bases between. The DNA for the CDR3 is TGCGCCAGCAGCCATGCGTCGGGGGACGAGCAGTACTTC. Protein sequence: CASSHASGDEQYF.

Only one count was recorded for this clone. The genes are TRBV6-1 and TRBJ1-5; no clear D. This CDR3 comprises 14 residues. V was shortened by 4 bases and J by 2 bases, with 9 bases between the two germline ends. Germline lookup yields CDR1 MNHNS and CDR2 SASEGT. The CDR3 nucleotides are TGTGCCAGCAGTGGATCTGGAGGCAATCAGCCCCAGCATTTT. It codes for CASSGSGGNQPQHF.

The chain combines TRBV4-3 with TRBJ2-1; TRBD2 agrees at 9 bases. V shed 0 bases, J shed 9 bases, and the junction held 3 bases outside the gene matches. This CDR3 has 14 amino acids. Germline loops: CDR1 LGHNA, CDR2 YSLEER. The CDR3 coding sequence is TGCGCCAGCAGCCAAGATCCAGCGGGGGGTGAGCAGTTCTTC. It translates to CASSQDPAGGEQFF.

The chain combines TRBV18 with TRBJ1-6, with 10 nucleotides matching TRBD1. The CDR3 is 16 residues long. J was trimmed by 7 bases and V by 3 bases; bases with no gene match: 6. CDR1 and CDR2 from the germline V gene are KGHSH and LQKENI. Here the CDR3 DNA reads TGTGCCAGCTCACCCCGACAGGGGGCGCGAAATTCACCCCTCCACTTT. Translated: CASSPRQGARNSPLHF.

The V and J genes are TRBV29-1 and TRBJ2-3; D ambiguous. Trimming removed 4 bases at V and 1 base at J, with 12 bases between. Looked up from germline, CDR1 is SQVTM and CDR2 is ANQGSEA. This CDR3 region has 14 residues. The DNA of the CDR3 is TGCAGCGTTGGTGGAGTCCTCGGCACAGATACGCAGTATTTT. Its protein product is CSVGGVLGTDTQYF.

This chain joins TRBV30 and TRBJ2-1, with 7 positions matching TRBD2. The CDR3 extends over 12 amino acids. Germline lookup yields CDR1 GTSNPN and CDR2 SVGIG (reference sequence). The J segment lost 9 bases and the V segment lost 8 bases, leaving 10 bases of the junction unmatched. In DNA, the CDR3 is TGTGCCAAGACAGCGGGACCGGGTGAGCAGTTCTTC. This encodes CAKTAGPGEQFF.